Following are 29 T cell receptor beta chains from one sample sequenced in a study of T cells in localized non-small cell lung cancer. Sequenced by immunoSEQ multiplex PCR; TCRdb stores in-frame clones only, minus some. The data show about 1,200 clones, around a quarter seen once. Sequenced here: normal lung tissue next to the tumor, sampled before any cancer treatment. The receptors were gathered from a woman aged 35-75 years with stage I squamous cell lung carcinoma.

This clone has only a few counts. The chain has TRBV15 and TRBJ1-3; D ambiguous. V shed 3 bases and J shed 4 bases, with 13 bases lying between them. The CDR3 consists of 15 residues. Germline V CDR1 and CDR2: LNHNV, YYDKDF (reference sequence). The CDR3 bases are TGTGCCACCAGCAGCGGTCGGGCACAGGGAAACACCATATATTTT. It is translated as CATSSGRAQGNTIYF.

This rearrangement joins TRBV7-2 to TRBJ1-1, with 7 bases fitting TRBD1. The length of the CDR3 is 13 residues. Germline CDR1 and CDR2: SGHTA and FQGNSA. Trimming removed 7 bases from V and 4 bases from J; junction bases left unmatched: 6. Here the CDR3 reads CASNKRQGTEAFF. The CDR3 DNA reads TGTGCCAGCAACAAACGACAGGGCACTGAAGCTTTCTTT.

In this sample, this clone turned up a few times. The rearrangement uses TRBV9 and TRBJ1-2; 8 nucleotides match TRBD1. Germline lookup yields CDR1 SGDLS and CDR2 YYNGEE. The CDR3 sequence is 15 residues long. J was trimmed by 0 bases and V by 3 bases; bases with no gene match: 4. The CDR3 DNA sequence: TGTGCCAGCAGCGCAGGGGGCAGGACTAACTATGGCTACACCTTC. Translating it yields CASSAGGRTNYGYTF.

This clone counts as large (0.1 to 1%). The V and J genes are TRBV11-3 and TRBJ1-1; 7 bases are shared with TRBD1. The CDR3 loop spans 14 amino acids. Germline assignment: CDR1 SGHNT and CDR2 YENEEA. J was trimmed by 6 bases and V by 0 bases; bases with no gene match: 4. CDR3 loop: CASSLDWTGAEAFF. The CDR3, as DNA: TGTGCCAGCAGCTTAGACTGGACAGGAGCTGAAGCTTTCTTT.

The chain is built from TRBV7-5 and TRBJ2-2; the table's D call, TRBD2, was not checked against the DNA. TRBV7-5 is an annotated pseudogene. The CDR3 has 15 amino acids. CDR3 residues: CASSLLAGGSGELFF. The CDR3 DNA is TGTGCCAGCAGCTTGCTAGCGGGAGGATCCGGGGAGCTGTTTTTT.

In this sample, this clone turned up a few times. V gene TRBV11-3 combines with J gene TRBJ1-2, with 11 bases lining up with TRBD1. Germline CDR1 SGHNT, CDR2 YENEEA. The CDR3 spans 15 residues. Losses at the gene ends were 7 bases for V and 6 bases for J; bases not matched to a gene: 10. The CDR3 is CASTPKDRGRDGYTF. The CDR3 DNA reads TGTGCCAGCACCCCGAAGGACAGGGGGCGCGATGGCTACACCTTC.

Written as DNA, the CDR3 is TGCGCCAGCAGCTTGGTAACGGGGAGCCGAAATGAAAAACTGTTTTTT. This encodes CASSLVTGSRNEKLFF. The V call is TRBV5-1, the J call TRBJ1-4; D remains ambiguous. The germline CDR1 and CDR2 sequences are SGHRS and YFSETQ. The V and J ends lost 0 bases and 5 bases respectively, with 14 bases between them. This CDR3 comprises 16 residues.

The sample holds a few counts of this clone. This chain connects TRBV4-1 to TRBJ1-3; D is ambiguous. CDR1 and CDR2 (germline): MGHRA, YSYEKL. The CDR3 covers 15 residues. Trimming removed 4 bases from V and 0 bases from J, with 10 bases in between. CDR3 DNA: TGCGCCAGCAGCCTTTCTGGGTACTCTGGAAACACCATATATTTT. Protein: CASSLSGYSGNTIYF.

This clone is categorized as medium-sized. This rearrangement joins TRBV11-3 to TRBJ1-4; 7 bases are a match to TRBD1. V lost 4 bases to trimming and J lost 5 bases; unmatched junction nucleotides: 7. Germline V CDR1 and CDR2: SGHNT, YENEEA. The CDR3 runs to 15 residues. CDR3 nucleotide sequence: TGTGCCAGCAGCTCCGGGGGGACAGCGAATGAAAAACTGTTTTTT. This sequence encodes CASSSGGTANEKLFF.

The gene calls are TRBV11-3 and TRBJ2-3, with 10 bases fitting TRBD2. This CDR3 spans 16 amino acids. V lost 5 bases to trimming and J lost 4 bases; unmatched junction nucleotides: 9. CDR1 SGHNT and CDR2 YENEEA come from the germline V gene. DNA of the CDR3: TGTGCCAGCAGCCCACTAGGAGCGGGGGGGGCAGATACGCAGTATTTT. Amino acid sequence: CASSPLGAGGADTQYF.

This clone was detected only a few times. V is TRBV11-3 and J is TRBJ2-2, with 10 bases aligning to TRBD1. Germline V gene data show CDR1 as SGHNT and CDR2 as YENEEA. The CDR3 loop spans 15 amino acids. V dropped 5 bases and J dropped 4; count of bases not matched to a gene: 4. The CDR3 spells CASSPRTGGTGELFF. The CDR3 DNA is TGTGCCAGCAGCCCGCGGACAGGGGGCACCGGGGAGCTGTTTTTT.

J is TRBJ2-1 and V is TRBV10-3; no clear D. The germline V and J ends were trimmed by 5 bases and 0 bases, with 23 bases remaining between them. The CDR3 length is 19 residues. Germline CDR1 ENHRY, CDR2 SYGVKD. In DNA form, the CDR3 reads TGTGCCATCAGTCCAGTTACTCCCGGGCAGTCGAGCTCCTACAATGAGCAGTTCTTC. Its protein product is CAISPVTPGQSSSYNEQFF.

This clone has only a few counts. V is TRBV6-8 and J is TRBJ1-2, with a tentative D call TRBD1 (6 bases). Trimming cost V 5 bases and J 6 bases, with 19 bases left between them. Germline V gene sequence: CDR1 MNHGY, CDR2 SAAAGT. The CDR3 is 15 amino acids. CDR3: CASSGRGELGNGYTF. The CDR3 coding sequence is TGTGCCAGCAGTGGCAGGGGTGAACTAGGGAATGGCTACACCTTC.

The rearrangement uses TRBV19 and TRBJ2-3; a possible D gene is TRBD2 (6 bases). CDR3 size: 15 residues. Germline loops: CDR1 LNHDA, CDR2 SQIVND (reference sequence). Trimming pared 4 bases from V and 0 bases from J, leaving 11 bases between. DNA of the CDR3: TGTGCCAGTAGTACTCGCCGGGAGAGCACAGATACGCAGTATTTT. Translated, it gives CASSTRRESTDTQYF.

J is TRBJ1-5 and V is TRBV28; D is possibly TRBD1 (6 bases). Germline V gene lookup returns CDR1 MDHEN and CDR2 SYDVKM. V lost 2 bases and J 1 base, leaving 18 bases between the germline ends. This CDR3 contains 18 residues. The DNA of the CDR3 is TGTGCCAGCAGTTTAAAGTCGATGGGGGCCCGGAGCAATCAGCCCCAGCATTTT. This sequence encodes CASSLKSMGARSNQPQHF.

The chain employs TRBV28 and TRBJ2-7; D is unclear. Germline V CDR1 and CDR2: MDHEN, SYDVKM. V gave up 6 bases and J gave up 7 bases, with 13 bases separating them. This CDR3 has 12 amino acids. The CDR3 DNA follows: TGTGCCAGCAGCAACAATCCGCGGGAGCAGTACTTC. Translation: CASSNNPREQYF.

The chain couples TRBV9 to TRBJ1-3; 10 bases align to TRBD1. Germline CDR1 reads SGDLS; CDR2 reads YYNGEE. The CDR3 contains 15 residues. V lost 5 bases and J lost 2; bases outside the gene matches: 4. For the CDR3, the DNA is TGTGCCAGCAGGGACAGGGGGTATACTGGAAACACCATATATTTT. Its translation is CASRDRGYTGNTIYF.

The chain has TRBV30 and TRBJ1-5; D is unclear. Germline CDR1 GTSNPN, CDR2 SVGIG (reference sequence). Trimming stripped 4 bases from V and 6 bases from J, with 13 bases between. This CDR3 region has 13 residues. The CDR3 bases are TGTGCCTGGACAATCGCTCTGGGTCAGCCCCAGCATTTT. Amino acids: CAWTIALGQPQHF.

The rearrangement links TRBV6-8 to TRBJ2-4; D is possibly TRBD1 or TRBD2 (6 bases each). The CDR3 contains 16 residues. Trimming pared 5 bases from V and 0 bases from J, leaving 14 bases between. CDR1 MNHGY and CDR2 SAAAGT come from the germline V gene. The CDR3 sequence: CASSELQGLAKNIQYF. CDR3 DNA sequence: TGTGCCAGCAGTGAGCTACAGGGACTAGCCAAAAACATTCAGTACTTC.

In this sample, this clone turned up a few times. V gene TRBV6-8 combines with J gene TRBJ2-2; TRBD2 matches 10 bases. V shed 4 bases and J 5 bases; nucleotides not matched to a gene: 7. Germline V gene lookup returns CDR1 MNHGY and CDR2 SAAAGT. The CDR3 consists of 16 residues. CDR3 amino acids: CASSFLAGALTGELFF. The DNA of the CDR3 is TGTGCCAGCAGTTTCCTAGCGGGGGCCCTGACCGGGGAGCTGTTTTTT.

This clone was seen a few times. The V and J genes are TRBV11-3 and TRBJ2-5; D possibly corresponds to TRBD1 (7 bases). Between the trimmed V and J ends, which lost 3 bases and 1 base, there was a span of 12 bases. CDR1 is SGHNT and CDR2 is YENEEA in the germline V gene. This CDR3 region has 15 residues. CDR3 protein: CASSLAQGGQETQYF. The CDR3 nucleotides are TGTGCCAGCAGCTTGGCCCAGGGGGGCCAAGAGACCCAGTACTTC.

By sample fraction, this clone is large. This chain links TRBV11-3 with TRBJ1-6, with D tentatively TRBD1 (5 bases). The CDR3 length is 15 residues. CDR1 and CDR2 (germline): SGHNT, YENEEA. V lost 3 bases and J lost 8, with 14 bases in between. Written as DNA, the CDR3 is TGTGCCAGCAGCTTGGCCCAGGGAAATGATTCACCCCTCCACTTT. Translated, it gives CASSLAQGNDSPLHF.

Relative to its sample, this clone is large. The chain couples TRBV19 to TRBJ2-7, with 10 bases that match TRBD2. Germline V gene data show CDR1 as LNHDA and CDR2 as SQIVND (reference sequence). The CDR3 is 15 amino acids. Trimming cost V 2 bases and J 3 bases; bases outside gene matches: 4. CDR3 residues: CASSITSGTIYEQYF. The CDR3 DNA is TGTGCCAGTAGTATAACTAGCGGGACGATCTACGAGCAGTACTTC.

This clone was observed a handful of times. The chain combines TRBV6-8 with TRBJ1-1; possible D gene TRBD1, 6 bases. The CDR3 is made up of 13 amino acids. V lost 2 bases, J lost 4 bases, and 8 bases lay in between. Germline CDR1 and CDR2: MNHGY and SAAAGT. The CDR3 sequence: CASSYGRGTEAFF. CDR3 sequence (DNA): TGTGCCAGCAGTTACGGCAGGGGCACTGAAGCTTTCTTT.

The V gene is TRBV15, the J gene TRBJ1-1; a weak D match, TRBD1 (6 bases). The length of the CDR3 is 15 residues. Germline V CDR1 and CDR2: LNHNV, YYDKDF (reference sequence). The V end was cut by 5 bases, the J end by 4 bases, with 17 bases between. This CDR3 reads CATSEGVRAGTEAFF. The CDR3 DNA reads as TGTGCCACCAGCGAGGGGGTCAGGGCGGGCACTGAAGCTTTCTTT.

The table lists this clone with a few counts. J is TRBJ2-4 and V is TRBV2; TRBD1 matches at 8 bases. Looked up from germline, CDR1 is SNHLY and CDR2 is FYNNEI. V shed 6 bases, J shed 8 bases, and the junction held 6 bases outside the gene matches. This CDR3 contains 13 residues. DNA of the CDR3: TGTGCCAGCAGCCCCAGACAGGGGTACATTCAGTACTTC. Encoded protein: CASSPRQGYIQYF.

The V and J genes are TRBV14 and TRBJ2-7; 9 positions match TRBD1. Germline loops: CDR1 SGHDN, CDR2 FVKESK. The CDR3 sequence is 18 residues long. J lost 2 bases, V lost 0 bases, and 11 bases had no gene match. DNA for the CDR3: TGTGCCAGCAGCCAAGATAGGCTCGGGGACAGGGAGACCTACGAGCAGTACTTC. It encodes CASSQDRLGDRETYEQYF.

This clone was found a few times. This chain connects TRBV2 to TRBJ2-6; the match to TRBD1 covers 9 bases. Per germline, CDR1 SNHLY and CDR2 FYNNEI. The CDR3 consists of 20 residues. V lost 7 bases to trimming and J lost 0 bases; unmatched junction nucleotides: 16. As DNA, the CDR3 is TGTGCCAGCATCGGATCAAGCCGCCGGGACAGGGCCTCTGGGGCCAACGTCCTGACTTTC. Protein product: CASIGSSRRDRASGANVLTF.

This clone was counted only a few times. The chain carries TRBV5-1 and TRBJ2-3, with TRBD2 matching over 12 bases. The V segment lost 3 bases and the J segment 3 bases; nucleotides outside the gene matches: 8. Germline CDR1 SGHRS, CDR2 YFSETQ. This CDR3 is built from 17 residues. As DNA, the CDR3 is TGCGCCAGCAGCTGGCCACTAGCGGGGGGTAGTACAGATACGCAGTATTTT. The encoded protein is CASSWPLAGGSTDTQYF.